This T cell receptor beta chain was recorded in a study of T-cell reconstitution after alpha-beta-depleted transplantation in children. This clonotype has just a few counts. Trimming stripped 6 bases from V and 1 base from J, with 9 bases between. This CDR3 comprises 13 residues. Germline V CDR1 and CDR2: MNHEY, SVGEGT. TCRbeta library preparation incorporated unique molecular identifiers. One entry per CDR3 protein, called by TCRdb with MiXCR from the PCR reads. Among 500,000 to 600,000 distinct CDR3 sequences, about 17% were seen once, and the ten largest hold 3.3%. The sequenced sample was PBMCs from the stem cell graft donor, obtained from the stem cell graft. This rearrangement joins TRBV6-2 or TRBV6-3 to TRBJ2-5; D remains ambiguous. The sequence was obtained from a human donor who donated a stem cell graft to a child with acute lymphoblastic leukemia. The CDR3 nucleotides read TGTGCCAGCAGCCCGTACACCCAAGAGACCCAGTACTTC. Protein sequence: CASSPYTQETQYF.